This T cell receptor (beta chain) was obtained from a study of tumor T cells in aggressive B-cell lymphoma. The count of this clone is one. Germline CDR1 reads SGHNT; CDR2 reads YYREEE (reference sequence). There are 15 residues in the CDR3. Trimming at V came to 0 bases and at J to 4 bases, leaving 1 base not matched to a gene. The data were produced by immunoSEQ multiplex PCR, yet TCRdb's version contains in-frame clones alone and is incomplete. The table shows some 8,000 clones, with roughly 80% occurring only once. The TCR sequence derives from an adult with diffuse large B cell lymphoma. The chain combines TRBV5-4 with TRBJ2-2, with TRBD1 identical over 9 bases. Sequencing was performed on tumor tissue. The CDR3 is CASSLGTGVTGELFF. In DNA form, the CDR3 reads TGTGCCAGCAGCTTGGGGACAGGGGTCACCGGGGAGCTGTTTTTT.